This TCR beta chain was identified during a study of PD-1 blockade in mismatch repair-deficient tumors. Notes on the study in general: Rapid post-treatment expansion, then contraction, generally preceding radiologic response, marked tumor-resident clones.

About this clone: Its antigen is unknown.

The repertoire was sequenced with immunoSEQ multiplex PCR; TCRdb's copy has only in-frame clones and lacks some. The sample holds roughly 110,000 clones, 60% to 85% seen once. V dropped 1 base and J dropped 3 bases, with 10 bases sitting between them. The germline V gene has CDR1 SGHTA and CDR2 FQGTGA. This CDR3 has 15 amino acids. All patients were mismatch repair deficient, assessed by either PCR or immunohistochemistry. TCRs were sequenced from three patients responding to pembrolizumab. This clonotype was obtained from an adult with mismatch repair-deficient cancer. Here the sequenced sample was peripheral blood, taken 60 weeks after starting pembrolizumab. The V call is TRBV7-3, the J call TRBJ2-1, with a weak D call TRBD2 (6 bases). CDR3 in amino acids: CASSLRASDYNEQFF. The CDR3 bases are TGTGCCAGCAGCTTAAGGGCTAGCGACTACAATGAGCAGTTCTTC.